Listed below are T cell receptor beta chains from one sample, sequenced in a study of blood T cell repertoires in COVID-19. Measured with immunoSEQ multiplex PCR; TCRdb has only the in-frame clones, and not every one. The sample gives around 97,000 clones, about 80% of which show up once; roughly 10% is in the top ten. Sequenced input: peripheral blood. The receptors stem from a man in his 70s with acute or convalescent COVID-19. The conserved cysteine and the conserved F or W are not part of the CDR3 here. The order of the fields is CDR3 length, V gene, clone size, CDR3 protein. Clone size is not always given. Where it is, it says once, few, many or a class for expanded clones.

11 | TRBV19 | once | ASIHQANTEAF
12 | TRBV4-2 | few | ASSPTGDQETQY
12 | TRBV6-5 | once | ASSPGGLYTEAF
11 | TRBV7-2 | . | ASSTQRNQPQH
13 | TRBV7-8 | . | ASSLVAQSSYEQY
13 | TRBV27 | once | ASSFSTGKGYGYT
9 | TRBV6-6 | once | ASSYAWEQY
13 | TRBV5-1 | . | ASSRGQEYTGELF
14 | TRBV5-1 | . | ASSLRGFHSGNTIY
14 | TRBV27 | . | ASTPSGTSFYNEQF